These 23 T cell receptor beta chains were sequenced from one sample in a study of cytomegalovirus exposure and HLA in healthy donors. Researchers ran the PCR with 60 Vbeta and 13 Jbeta primers. TCRdb keeps only in-frame clones here, not all; method: immunoSEQ multiplex PCR. The sample lists 130,000 or so clones, about three quarters occurring once. What was sequenced was PBMCs. Receptors originate from a middle-aged man in good health and CMV-seropositive.

This clone occurred once. V usage is TRBV29-1 and J usage is TRBJ1-2; possible D gene TRBD1, 6 bases. Germline CDR1 is SQVTM and CDR2 is ANQGSEA. V was pared by 0 bases and J by 3 bases, with 14 bases between. This CDR3 spans 15 amino acids. CDR3 sequence reads: CSVEEGGRGYYGYTF. DNA of the CDR3: TGCAGCGTTGAAGAAGGCGGCAGGGGCTACTATGGCTACACCTTC.

V usage is TRBV6-4 and J usage is TRBJ2-7, with 7 bases that match TRBD1. V shed 5 bases, J shed 4 bases, and the junction held 5 bases outside the gene matches. The CDR3 is 13 residues long. CDR1 and CDR2 (germline): MRHNA, SNTAGT. CDR3 bases: TGTGCCAGCAGTAGGGGGCCAGGATACGAGCAGTACTTC. Encoded protein: CASSRGPGYEQYF.

This clone has a handful of counts. J is TRBJ2-1 and V is TRBV7-7, with unresolved D. Trimming removed 0 bases at V and 8 bases at J, with 8 bases between. The CDR3 runs to 13 residues. Germline V gives CDR1 SSHAT, CDR2 FNYEAQ (reference sequence). The DNA of the CDR3 is TGTGCCAGCAGCTTAGCCGCGAACTATGAGCAGTTCTTC. Protein: CASSLAANYEQFF.

The rearrangement links TRBV5-4 to TRBJ2-1; 8 positions match TRBD1. The J segment lost 5 bases and the V segment lost 3 bases, leaving 10 bases of the junction unmatched. The germline CDR1 and CDR2 sequences are SGHNT and YYREEE (reference sequence). The CDR3 is 16 amino acids. In nucleotides, the CDR3 is TGTGCCAGCAGCTCGGGCCGTCGACAGGGGAACAATGAGCAGTTCTTC. Translating gives CASSSGRRQGNNEQFF.

The V and J genes are TRBV28 and TRBJ2-5; 8 bases align to TRBD1. CDR3 length equals 15 residues. The germline V gene encodes CDR1 MDHEN and CDR2 SYDVKM. The V and J ends lost 5 bases and 0 bases, in that order; junction bases with no gene match: 5. CDR3 protein: CASSPSQGDQETQYF. CDR3 nucleotide sequence: TGTGCCAGCAGTCCATCACAGGGGGACCAAGAGACCCAGTACTTC.

This chain uses TRBV28 with TRBJ1-2, with D unresolved. In germline, CDR1 is MDHEN, CDR2 SYDVKM. Trimming pared 1 base from V and 5 bases from J, leaving 14 bases between. This CDR3 has 15 amino acids. CDR3 loop: CASSLFSQHGYGYTF. In DNA form, the CDR3 reads TGTGCCAGCAGTTTATTTAGTCAACACGGGTATGGCTACACCTTC.

V usage is TRBV28 and J usage is TRBJ2-3; no clear D gene. The CDR3 spans 12 residues. Germline V gives CDR1 MDHEN, CDR2 SYDVKM. Trimming shortened V by 4 bases and J by 6 bases, and 8 bases separated the two germline ends. CDR3 DNA sequence: TGTGCCAGCAGTTCCGTTCAGGATACGCAGTATTTT. It codes for CASSSVQDTQYF.

A few counts support this clone. This sample includes further DNA sequences coding for the same CDR3. V is TRBV4-2 and J is TRBJ2-2, with 9 bases aligning to TRBD1. The J segment lost 3 bases and the V segment lost 1 base, leaving 0 bases of the junction unmatched. CDR1 and CDR2 (germline): LGHNA, YNFKEQ. This CDR3 contains 15 residues. The CDR3 loop is CASSQGTGDTGELFF. As DNA, the CDR3 is TGTGCCAGCAGCCAAGGGACAGGGGACACCGGGGAGCTGTTTTTT.

The chain has TRBV28 and TRBJ2-6; no clear D. The germline V and J ends were trimmed by 6 bases and 0 bases, with 9 bases remaining between them. The CDR3 totals 15 residues. Germline loops: CDR1 MDHEN, CDR2 SYDVKM. The CDR3 DNA is TGTGCCAGCAGCCAGGTCAGCTCTGGGGCCAACGTCCTGACTTTC. Protein sequence: CASSQVSSGANVLTF.

The CDR3 sequence is CASSLATGATYEQYF. CDR3 in DNA: TGTGCCAGCAGCTTGGCCACAGGGGCTACCTACGAGCAGTACTTC. The chain is built from TRBV5-4 and TRBJ2-7; 7 nucleotides match TRBD1. The CDR3 contains 15 residues. Germline V lookup: CDR1 SGHNT, CDR2 YYREEE (reference sequence). The J segment lost 2 bases and the V segment lost 0 bases, leaving 5 bases of the junction unmatched. The full variable domain, rest sourced from reference TRBV5-4 and TRBJ2-7, is ETGVTQSPTHLIKTRGQQVTLRCSSQSGHNTVSWYQQALGQGPQFIFQYYREEENGRGNFPPRFSGLQFPNYSSELNVNALELDDSALYLCASSLATGATYEQYFGPGTRLTVT.

The chain has TRBV5-1 and TRBJ2-2; 7 bases agree with TRBD1. Germline V lookup: CDR1 SGHRS, CDR2 YFSETQ. V dropped 7 bases and J dropped 0; count of bases not matched to a gene: 6. CDR3 length equals 15 residues. The CDR3 DNA reads as TGCGCCAGCGCCTCAGGACAGGCGAACACCGGGGAGCTGTTTTTT. Translating gives CASASGQANTGELFF.

V usage is TRBV5-8 and J usage is TRBJ1-6; TRBD1 agrees at 8 bases. The CDR3 runs to 16 residues. V lost 0 bases and J lost 7; bases outside the gene matches: 6. CDR1 is SGHTS and CDR2 is YDEGEE in the germline V gene. The CDR3 DNA reads as TGTGCCAGCAGCTTGGGGACAGGGTTCTCCAATTCACCCCTCCACTTT. This translates into CASSLGTGFSNSPLHF.

The rearrangement uses TRBV12-5 and TRBJ2-7; 10 bases match TRBD1. The germline V gene encodes CDR1 LGHNT and CDR2 FRNRAP. V trimming: 7 bases; J trimming: 0 bases; junction bases outside the gene matches: 9. This CDR3 has 16 residues. The CDR3 DNA sequence: TGTGCTAGTGTCCTAACCGGGACAGGGGTCTCCTACGAGCAGTACTTC. This sequence encodes CASVLTGTGVSYEQYF.

This chain links TRBV2 with TRBJ2-7; TRBD1 matches at 8 bases. CDR1 and CDR2 from the germline V gene are SNHLY and FYNNEI. After removal of 9 bases from V and 0 bases from J, the junction contained 7 bases not matched to a gene. This CDR3 is 14 amino acids long. CDR3: CASFLTGVSYEQYF. DNA for the CDR3: TGTGCCAGTTTCTTGACAGGGGTCTCCTACGAGCAGTACTTC.

V gene TRBV5-1 combines with J gene TRBJ1-1; tentatively, D is TRBD1 (5 bases). V was clipped by 4 bases and J by 1 base, with 14 bases between them. The germline V gene has CDR1 SGHRS and CDR2 YFSETQ. The CDR3 length is 15 residues. The CDR3, as DNA: TGCGCCAGCAGCGCAACAGGTAAGGGGAACACTGAAGCTTTCTTT. Translated: CASSATGKGNTEAFF. Combining the CDR3 with reference TRBV5-1 and TRBJ1-1 gives the whole variable domain KAGVTQTPRYLIKTRGQQVTLSCSPISGHRSVSWYQQTPGQGLQFLFEYFSETQRNKGNFPGRFSGRQFSNSRSEMNVSTLELGDSALYLCASSATGKGNTEAFFGQGTRLTVV.

The chain has TRBV28 and TRBJ1-5; no firm D call. The ends were cut back, 3 bases at V and 0 bases at J, with 15 bases in the middle. CDR1 MDHEN and CDR2 SYDVKM come from the germline V gene. This CDR3 comprises 17 residues. In DNA, the CDR3 is TGTGCCAGCAGTTTCGGGGTCTCGGGATATAGCAATCAGCCCCAGCATTTT. This sequence encodes CASSFGVSGYSNQPQHF.

In regard to this clone: One junction end does not reproduce the germline sequence, and a read error may be involved. The chain carries TRBV4-1 and TRBJ2-2; D gene uncertain. The CDR3 length is 15 residues. Looked up from germline, CDR1 is MGHRA and CDR2 is YSYEKL. Here the CDR3 reads CASSPQQLGTEELFF. CDR3 sequence (DNA): TGCGCCAGCAGCCCGCAACAGTTAGGTACCGAGGAGCTGTTTTTT.

This clone was detected only once. The V gene is TRBV5-1, the J gene TRBJ2-3; 10 bases fit TRBD2. Germline CDR1 is SGHRS and CDR2 is YFSETQ. V shed 3 bases and J 8 bases; nucleotides not matched to a gene: 9. The CDR3 consists of 15 residues. CDR3 nucleotide sequence: TGCGCCAGCAGCTGGCTAGCGGGGGCCACGGGTACGCAGTATTTT. Residues: CASSWLAGATGTQYF.

The gene calls are TRBV28 and TRBJ1-1; possible D gene TRBD1, 5 bases. CDR1 is MDHEN and CDR2 is SYDVKM in the germline V gene. Trimming took 5 bases from V and 12 from J, leaving 28 bases between them. The CDR3 has 16 amino acids. The CDR3 is CASSEIMGVRGSGPFF. Written as DNA, the CDR3 is TGTGCCAGCAGTGAAATTATGGGGGTCCGGGGGAGCGGGCCTTTCTTT.

This clone was counted only a few times. The chain combines TRBV5-5 with TRBJ2-3, with 7 bases matching TRBD1. CDR1 is SGHKS and CDR2 is YYEKEE in the germline V gene (reference sequence). J lost 2 bases, V lost 4 bases, and 4 bases had no gene match. This CDR3 region has 14 residues. CDR3 nucleotide sequence: TGTGCCAGCAGCCTCGGACAGGTCACAGATACGCAGTATTTT. This codes for CASSLGQVTDTQYF.

The V call is TRBV19, the J call TRBJ1-5; 9 nucleotides agree with TRBD1. This CDR3 is 13 amino acids long. Looked up from germline, CDR1 is LNHDA and CDR2 is SQIVND (reference sequence). The junction had 2 bases not matched to a gene; V was cut back by 4 bases and J by 7 bases. This chain's CDR3 is CASSRDRVQPQHF. The CDR3 DNA follows: TGTGCCAGTAGTAGGGACAGGGTCCAGCCCCAGCATTTT.

The chain recombines TRBV7-2 with TRBJ2-5, with D perhaps TRBD2 (6 bases). The CDR3 loop spans 15 amino acids. In germline, CDR1 is SGHTA, CDR2 FQGNSA. The V end lost 0 bases, the J end lost 9 bases, and 17 bases lay between the germline ends. CDR3 sequence reads: CASSLAAGIRQSQYF. Here the CDR3 DNA reads TGTGCCAGCAGCTTAGCCGCGGGGATTCGGCAGTCCCAGTACTTC.

This chain joins TRBV9 and TRBJ1-1; unclear D gene. V gave up 3 bases and J gave up 4 bases, with 10 bases separating them. The CDR3 is 13 amino acids. The germline V gene encodes CDR1 SGDLS and CDR2 YYNGEE. CDR3 region: CASSAIPGTEAFF. The DNA for the CDR3 is TGTGCCAGCAGCGCAATACCAGGCACTGAAGCTTTCTTT.